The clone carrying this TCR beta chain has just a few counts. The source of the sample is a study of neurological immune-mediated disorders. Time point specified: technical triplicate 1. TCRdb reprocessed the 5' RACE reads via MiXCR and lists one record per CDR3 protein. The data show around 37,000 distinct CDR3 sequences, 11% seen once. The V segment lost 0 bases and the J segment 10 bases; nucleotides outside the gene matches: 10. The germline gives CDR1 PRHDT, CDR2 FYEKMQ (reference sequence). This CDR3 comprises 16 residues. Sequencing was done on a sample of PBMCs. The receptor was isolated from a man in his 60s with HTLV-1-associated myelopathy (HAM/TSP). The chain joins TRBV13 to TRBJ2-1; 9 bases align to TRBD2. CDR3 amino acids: CASSLGGSGSSKEQFF. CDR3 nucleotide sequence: TGTGCCAGCAGCTTAGGAGGTAGCGGGAGTTCGAAGGAGCAGTTCTTC.